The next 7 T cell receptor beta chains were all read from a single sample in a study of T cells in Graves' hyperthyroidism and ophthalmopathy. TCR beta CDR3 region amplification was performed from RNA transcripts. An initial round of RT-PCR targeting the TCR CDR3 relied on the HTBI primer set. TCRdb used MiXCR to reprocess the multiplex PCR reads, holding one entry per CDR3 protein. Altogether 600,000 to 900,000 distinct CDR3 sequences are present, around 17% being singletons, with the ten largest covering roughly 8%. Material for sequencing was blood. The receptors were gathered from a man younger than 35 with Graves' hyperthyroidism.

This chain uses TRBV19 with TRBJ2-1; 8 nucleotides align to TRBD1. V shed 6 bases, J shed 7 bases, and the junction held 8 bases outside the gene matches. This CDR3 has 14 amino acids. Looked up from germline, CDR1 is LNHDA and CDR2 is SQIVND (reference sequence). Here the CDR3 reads CASRPGTGVNEQFF. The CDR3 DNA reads TGTGCCAGTAGGCCCGGGACAGGCGTGAATGAGCAGTTCTTC.

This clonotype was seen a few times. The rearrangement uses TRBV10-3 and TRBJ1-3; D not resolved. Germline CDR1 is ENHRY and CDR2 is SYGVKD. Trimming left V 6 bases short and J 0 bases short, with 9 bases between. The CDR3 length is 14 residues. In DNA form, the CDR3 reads TGTGCCATCAGCCGGAGCTTCTCTGGAAACACCATATATTTT. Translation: CAISRSFSGNTIYF.

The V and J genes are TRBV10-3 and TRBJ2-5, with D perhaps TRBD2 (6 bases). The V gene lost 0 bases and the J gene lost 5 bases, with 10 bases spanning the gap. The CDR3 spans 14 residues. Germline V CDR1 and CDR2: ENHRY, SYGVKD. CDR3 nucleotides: TGTGCCATCAGTGAGTCCGGCGGGATGGAGACCCAGTACTTC. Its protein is CAISESGGMETQYF.

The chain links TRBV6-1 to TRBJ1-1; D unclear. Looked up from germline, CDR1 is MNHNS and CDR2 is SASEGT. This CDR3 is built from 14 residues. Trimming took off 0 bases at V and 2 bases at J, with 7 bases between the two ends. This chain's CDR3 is CASSEAGSNTEAFF. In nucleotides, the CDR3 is TGTGCCAGCAGTGAAGCGGGCAGCAACACTGAAGCTTTCTTT.

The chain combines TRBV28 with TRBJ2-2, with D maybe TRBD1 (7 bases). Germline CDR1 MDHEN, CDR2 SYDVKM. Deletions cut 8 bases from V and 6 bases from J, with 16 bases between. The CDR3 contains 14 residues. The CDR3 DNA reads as TGTGCCAGCGAAGGGCAGGGGGGAGCCGGGGAGCTGTTTTTT. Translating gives CASEGQGGAGELFF.

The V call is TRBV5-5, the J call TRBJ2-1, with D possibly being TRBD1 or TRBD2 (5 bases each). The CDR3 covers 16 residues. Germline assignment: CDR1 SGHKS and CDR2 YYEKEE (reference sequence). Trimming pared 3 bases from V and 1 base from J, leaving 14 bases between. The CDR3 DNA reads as TGTGCCAGCAGCTCCAGGCAGGGACGATCCTACAATGAGCAGTTCTTC. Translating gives CASSSRQGRSYNEQFF.

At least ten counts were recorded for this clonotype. CDR3 coding DNA: TGTGCCAGCAGCCGGACTAGCGGGAGGAATACGCAGTATTTT. Its protein is CASSRTSGRNTQYF. The chain combines TRBV6-1 with TRBJ2-3; 14 positions match TRBD2. CDR1 and CDR2 (germline): MNHNS, SASEGT. V trimming: 6 bases; J trimming: 7 bases; junction bases outside the gene matches: 3. The length of the CDR3 is 14 residues.